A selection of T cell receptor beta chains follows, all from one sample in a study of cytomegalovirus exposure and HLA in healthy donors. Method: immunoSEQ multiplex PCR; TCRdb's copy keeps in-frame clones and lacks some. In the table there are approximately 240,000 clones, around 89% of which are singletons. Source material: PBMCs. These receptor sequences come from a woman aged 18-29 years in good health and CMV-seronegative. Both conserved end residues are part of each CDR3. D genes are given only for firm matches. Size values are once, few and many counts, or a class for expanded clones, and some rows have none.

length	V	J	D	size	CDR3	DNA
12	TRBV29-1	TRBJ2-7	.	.	CSAETEIYEQYF	TGCAGCGCAGAGACAGAAATCTACGAGCAGTACTTC
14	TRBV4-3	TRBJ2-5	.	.	CASSQDPGGMEQYF	TGCGCCAGCAGCCAAGATCCCGGGGGAATGGAGCAGTACTTC
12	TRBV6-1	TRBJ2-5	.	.	CASLGAKETQYF	TGTGCCAGCCTAGGGGCCAAAGAGACCCAGTACTTC
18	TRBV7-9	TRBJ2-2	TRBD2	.	CASRSGTSLAGEKGELFF	TGTGCCAGCAGGTCCGGGACAAGTCTAGCGGGAGAAAAGGGGGAGCTGTTTTTT
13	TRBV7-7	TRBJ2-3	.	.	CASRGGDTDTQYF	TGTGCCAGCAGGGGGGGAGACACAGATACGCAGTATTTT
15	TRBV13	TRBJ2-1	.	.	CASSLMASRYNEQFF	TGTGCCAGCAGCCTTATGGCTAGCAGATACAATGAGCAGTTCTTC
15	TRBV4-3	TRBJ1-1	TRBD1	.	CASSRHRDRGPEAFF	TGCGCCAGCAGCCGACACCGGGACAGGGGGCCTGAAGCTTTCTTT
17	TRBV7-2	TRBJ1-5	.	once	CASSLGARSEGSQPQHF	TGTGCCAGCAGCTTAGGGGCACGGTCTGAGGGAAGTCAGCCCCAGCATTTT
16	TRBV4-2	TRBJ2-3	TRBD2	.	CASSQEGTSGADTQYF	TGTGCCAGCAGCCAAGAGGGGACTAGCGGGGCAGATACGCAGTATTTT
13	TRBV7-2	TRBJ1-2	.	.	CASRPEQGYGYTF	TGTGCCAGCAGACCTGAGCAGGGCTATGGCTACACCTTC
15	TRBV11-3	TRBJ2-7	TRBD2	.	CASSRRLAGGYEQYF	TGTGCCAGCAGCCGCAGGCTAGCGGGAGGTTACGAGCAGTACTTC
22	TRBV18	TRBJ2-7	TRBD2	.	CASSPPKPLGLAGGKSSLEQYF	TGTGCCAGCTCACCACCGAAACCGCTGGGACTAGCGGGAGGGAAGTCGTCCCTCGAGCAGTACTTC
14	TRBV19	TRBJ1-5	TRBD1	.	CASSTQGLGQPQHF	TGTGCCAGTAGTACACAGGGGCTTGGACAGCCCCAGCATTTT
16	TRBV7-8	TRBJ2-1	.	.	CASSSRTASSYNEQFF	TGTGCCAGCAGCTCCCGGACTGCCAGCTCCTACAATGAGCAGTTCTTC
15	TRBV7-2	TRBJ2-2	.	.	CASSFSPLRTGELFF	TGTGCCAGCAGCTTTTCACCCCTCCGGACCGGGGAGCTGTTTTTT
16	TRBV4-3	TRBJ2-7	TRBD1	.	CASSQDPGQGRYEQYF	TGCGCCAGCAGCCAAGACCCGGGACAGGGTAGGTACGAGCAGTACTTC
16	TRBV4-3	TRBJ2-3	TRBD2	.	CASSHKTGGVTDTQYF	TGCGCCAGCAGCCATAAGACGGGGGGGGTTACAGATACGCAGTATTTT
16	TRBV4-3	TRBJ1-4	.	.	CASSQESTVGNEKLFF	TGCGCCAGCAGCCAAGAGTCGACAGTGGGTAATGAAAAACTGTTTTTT
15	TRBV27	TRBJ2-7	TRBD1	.	CASSNRRQGVWEQYF	TGTGCCAGCAGCAACCGGAGACAGGGGGTGTGGGAGCAGTACTTC
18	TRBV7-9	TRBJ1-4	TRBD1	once	CSSSTTGAAHLTDEKLFF	TGTTCCAGCAGCACTACAGGGGCCGCGCACCTCACAGATGAAAAACTGTTTTTT
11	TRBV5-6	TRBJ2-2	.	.	CASSLSGELFF	TGTGCCAGCAGCTTGTCTGGGGAGCTGTTTTTT
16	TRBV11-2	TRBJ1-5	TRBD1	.	CASSHSDRGRGQPQHF	TGTGCCAGCAGCCATTCCGACAGGGGGCGAGGTCAGCCCCAGCATTTT
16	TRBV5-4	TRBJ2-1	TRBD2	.	CASSSIAGVGYNEQFF	TGTGCCAGCAGCTCGATAGCGGGAGTTGGATACAATGAGCAGTTCTTC
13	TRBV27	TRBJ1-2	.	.	CASSWTGGIGYTF	TGTGCCAGCAGCTGGACGGGGGGAATTGGCTACACCTTC
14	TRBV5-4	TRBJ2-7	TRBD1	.	CASSARDRDHEQYF	TGTGCCAGCAGCGCCCGGGACAGAGACCACGAGCAGTACTTC
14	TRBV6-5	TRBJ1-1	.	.	CASRKAVPNTEAFF	TGTGCCAGCAGAAAGGCGGTGCCTAACACTGAAGCTTTCTTT
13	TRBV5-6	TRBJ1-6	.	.	CASSLLSEAPLHF	TGTGCCAGCAGCTTATTGAGTGAGGCACCCCTCCACTTT
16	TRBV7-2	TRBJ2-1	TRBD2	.	CASSWDGTRRTNEQFF	TGTGCCAGCAGCTGGGACGGGACTAGAAGAACAAATGAGCAGTTCTTC
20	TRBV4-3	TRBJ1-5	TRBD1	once	CASSQDLGTGEFGFGQPQHF	TGCGCCAGCAGCCAAGATCTTGGGACAGGGGAGTTCGGGTTTGGTCAGCCCCAGCATTTT
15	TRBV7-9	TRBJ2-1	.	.	CASSLREGSYNEQFF	TGTGCCAGCAGCTTGCGGGAAGGTTCCTACAATGAGCAGTTCTTC
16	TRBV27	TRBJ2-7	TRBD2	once	CASSLVAGVTSYEQYF	TGTGCCAGCAGTTTAGTAGCGGGGGTAACCTCCTACGAGCAGTACTTC
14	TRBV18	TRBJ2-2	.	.	CASSRQLNTGELFF	TGTGCCAGCTCCCGACAGTTAAACACCGGGGAGCTGTTTTTT
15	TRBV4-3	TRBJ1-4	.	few	CASSQVAGIWEKLFF	TGCGCCAGCAGCCAAGTGGCGGGAATTTGGGAAAAACTGTTTTTT
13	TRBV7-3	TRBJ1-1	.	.	CASSLIKNTEAFF	TGTGCCAGCAGCTTAATAAAGAACACTGAAGCTTTCTTT
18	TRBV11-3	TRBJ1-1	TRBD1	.	CASSLSTFSQGARTEAFF	TGTGCCAGCAGCTTATCTACGTTTTCTCAGGGGGCGAGGACTGAAGCTTTCTTT
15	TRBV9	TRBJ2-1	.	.	CASSVEGHIANEQFF	TGTGCCAGCAGCGTAGAGGGACATATAGCGAATGAGCAGTTCTTC
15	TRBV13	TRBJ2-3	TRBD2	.	CASTYHLAGTDTQYF	TGTGCCAGCACCTACCACCTAGCGGGGACAGATACGCAGTATTTT
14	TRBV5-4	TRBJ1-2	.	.	CASSLTGPPHGYTF	TGTGCCAGCAGCTTGACAGGGCCTCCGCATGGCTACACCTTC
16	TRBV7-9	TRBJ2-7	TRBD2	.	CASSKPLLADSYEQYF	TGTGCCAGCAGCAAACCCCTACTAGCGGATTCCTACGAGCAGTACTTC
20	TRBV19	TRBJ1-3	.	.	CASARKWGLARWNSGNTIYF	TGTGCCAGTGCCAGAAAATGGGGCTTAGCTAGGTGGAACTCTGGAAACACCATATATTTT
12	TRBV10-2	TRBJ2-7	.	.	CASSEGGDEQYF	TGCGCCAGCAGTGAGGGAGGGGACGAGCAGTACTTC
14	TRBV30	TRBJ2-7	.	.	CAWSRGRSSYEQYF	TGTGCCTGGAGTCGAGGTCGGAGCTCCTACGAGCAGTACTTC
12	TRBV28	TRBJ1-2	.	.	CASTSPVYGYTF	TGTGCCAGCACCTCTCCGGTATATGGCTACACCTTC
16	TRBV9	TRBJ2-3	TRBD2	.	CASSILAGGRGDTQYF	TGTGCCAGCAGCATACTAGCGGGGGGGCGTGGAGATACGCAGTATTTT
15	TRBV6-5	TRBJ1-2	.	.	CASSLRRGHSYGYTF	TGTGCCAGCAGTCTTCGCCGAGGACATTCATATGGCTACACCTTC
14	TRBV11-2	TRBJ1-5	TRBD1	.	CASLDREAYQPQHF	TGTGCCAGCCTTGACAGGGAGGCTTATCAGCCCCAGCATTTT
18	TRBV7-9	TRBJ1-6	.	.	CASSTSGMANGYNSPLHF	TGTGCCAGCAGCACTTCCGGGATGGCAAATGGCTATAATTCACCCCTCCACTTT
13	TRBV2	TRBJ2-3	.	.	CASSDESTDTQYF	TGTGCCAGCAGTGACGAGAGCACAGATACGCAGTATTTT